What follows are 9 T cell receptor beta chains derived from one specimen sequenced in a study of blood T cell repertoires in COVID-19. This table comes from immunoSEQ multiplex PCR, and its TCRdb copy is limited to in-frame clones, with some not included. Of hundreds of thousands of clones in the sample, 85% to 90% are singletons; the top ten hold around 7.9%. What was sequenced was peripheral blood. Receptors were obtained from an older woman with COVID-19, enrolled during active disease.

V is TRBV9 and J is TRBJ2-3; 8 bases align to TRBD1. From germline, CDR1 is SGDLS and CDR2 YYNGEE. Trimming removed 3 bases from V and 3 bases from J; junction bases left unmatched: 6. This CDR3 spans 15 amino acids. In DNA, the CDR3 is TGTGCCAGCAGCGGCCGAACAGGGGGAACAGATACGCAGTATTTT. Its protein is CASSGRTGGTDTQYF.

This rearrangement joins TRBV5-4 to TRBJ2-5; TRBD1 aligns across 7 bases. Germline V gives CDR1 SGHNT, CDR2 YYREEE (reference sequence). The CDR3 consists of 14 residues. V shed 4 bases and J 0 bases; nucleotides not matched to a gene: 3. The CDR3 nucleotides read TGTGCCAGCAGCCTCGGGACAGACCAAGAGACCCAGTACTTC. Translation gives CASSLGTDQETQYF.

V usage is TRBV2 and J usage is TRBJ1-1, with a tentative D call TRBD1 (5 bases). The CDR3 extends over 12 amino acids. Per germline, CDR1 SNHLY and CDR2 FYNNEI. The germline V and J ends were trimmed by 8 bases and 3 bases, with 10 bases remaining between them. The CDR3 reads CASGRGDTEAFF. Here the CDR3 DNA reads TGTGCCAGCGGGAGGGGAGACACTGAAGCTTTCTTT.

This chain connects TRBV4-3 to TRBJ2-7; 16 positions agree with TRBD2. CDR3 length: 18 residues. Germline CDR1 is LGHNA and CDR2 is YSLEER. With V trimmed by 0 bases and J by 4 bases, 6 bases remained unmatched. Here the CDR3 reads CASSQEIGTSGGAYEQYF. As DNA, the CDR3 is TGCGCCAGCAGCCAAGAGATAGGGACTAGCGGGGGGGCGTACGAGCAGTACTTC.

V is TRBV24-1 and J is TRBJ2-3; D is ambiguous. Germline V gene lookup returns CDR1 KGHDR and CDR2 SFDVKD. This CDR3 comprises 14 residues. V was clipped by 4 bases and J by 0 bases, with 7 bases between them. CDR3 amino acids: CATSDVRSTDTQYF. The DNA of the CDR3 is TGTGCCACCAGTGACGTCAGGAGCACAGATACGCAGTATTTT.

Worth noting for this clone: Other DNA sequences in the sample encode the same CDR3. V and J are TRBV5-4 and TRBJ2-5, with 7 bases lining up with TRBD1. V gave up 3 bases and J gave up 2 bases; unmatched junction bases: 1. Germline CDR1 is SGHNT and CDR2 is YYREEE (reference sequence). The CDR3 sequence is 13 residues long. The CDR3 DNA sequence: TGTGCCAGCAGCTCAGGGGGACAAGAGACCCAGTACTTC. It translates to CASSSGGQETQYF.

The rearrangement links TRBV30 to TRBJ1-2; 10 bases map to TRBD1. The germline gives CDR1 GTSNPN, CDR2 SVGIG (reference sequence). There are 15 residues in the CDR3. Losses at the gene ends were 3 bases for V and 8 bases for J; bases not matched to a gene: 12. The CDR3 sequence: CAWRKTGTGDRGYTF. DNA of the CDR3: TGTGCCTGGAGGAAAACCGGGACAGGGGATAGGGGCTACACCTTC.

The V and J genes are TRBV7-8 and TRBJ1-2, with D tentatively TRBD1 (6 bases). This CDR3 has 13 amino acids. The germline V gene has CDR1 SGHVS and CDR2 FQNEAQ. V was shortened by 5 bases and J by 8 bases, with 15 bases between the two germline ends. The CDR3 DNA sequence: TGTGCCAGCAGCCGGGACACTCGAATCGGCTACACCTTC. Its translation: CASSRDTRIGYTF.

This clone was detected a few times. CDR3 in amino acids: CASSPSGGTGSYEQYF. CDR3 sequence (DNA): TGTGCCAGCAGCCCTTCCGGCGGGACAGGTTCCTACGAGCAGTACTTC. The V gene is TRBV4-2, the J gene TRBJ2-7; 8 nucleotides match TRBD1. The germline V gene has CDR1 LGHNA and CDR2 YNFKEQ. Trimming took 4 bases from V and 1 from J; bases not matched to a gene: 9. The CDR3 is 16 amino acids.